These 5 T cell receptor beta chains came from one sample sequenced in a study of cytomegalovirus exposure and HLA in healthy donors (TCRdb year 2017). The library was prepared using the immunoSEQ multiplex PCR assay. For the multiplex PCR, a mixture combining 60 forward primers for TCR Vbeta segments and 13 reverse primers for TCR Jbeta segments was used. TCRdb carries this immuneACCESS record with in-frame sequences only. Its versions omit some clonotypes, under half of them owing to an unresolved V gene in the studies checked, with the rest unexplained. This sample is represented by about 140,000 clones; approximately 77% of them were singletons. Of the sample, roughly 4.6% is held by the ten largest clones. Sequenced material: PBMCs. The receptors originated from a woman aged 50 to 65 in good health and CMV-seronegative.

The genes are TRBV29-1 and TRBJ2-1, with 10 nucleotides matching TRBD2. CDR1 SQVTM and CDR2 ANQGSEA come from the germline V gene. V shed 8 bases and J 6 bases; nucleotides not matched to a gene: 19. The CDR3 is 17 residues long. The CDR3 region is CSYGGRSGGVWGNEQFF. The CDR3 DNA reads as TGCAGCTACGGGGGAAGGAGCGGGGGGGTATGGGGCAATGAGCAGTTCTTC.

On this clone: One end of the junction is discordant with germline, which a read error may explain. CDR3 bases: TGTGTCAGCAGTTTGAACAGTGCCTATGGCTACACCTTC. Protein: CVSSLNSAYGYTF. The gene calls are TRBV5-4 and TRBJ1-2; D gene ambiguous. There are 13 residues in the CDR3. Germline CDR1 is SGHNT and CDR2 is YYREEE (reference sequence).

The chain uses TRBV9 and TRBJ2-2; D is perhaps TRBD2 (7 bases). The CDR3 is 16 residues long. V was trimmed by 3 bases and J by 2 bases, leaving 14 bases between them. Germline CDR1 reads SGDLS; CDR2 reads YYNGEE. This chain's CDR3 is CASSGRGAGNTGELFF. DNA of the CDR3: TGTGCCAGCAGCGGACGGGGGGCCGGAAACACCGGGGAGCTGTTTTTT. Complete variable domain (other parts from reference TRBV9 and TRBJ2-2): DSGVTQTPKHLITATGQRVTLRCSPRSGDLSVYWYQQSLDQGLQFLIQYYNGEERAKGNILERFSAQQFPDLHSELNLSSLELGDSALYFCASSGRGAGNTGELFFGEGSRLTVL.

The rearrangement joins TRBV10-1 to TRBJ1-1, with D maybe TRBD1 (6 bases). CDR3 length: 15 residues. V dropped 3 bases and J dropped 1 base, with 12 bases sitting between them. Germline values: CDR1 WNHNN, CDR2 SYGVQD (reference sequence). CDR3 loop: CASSDRGTRNTEAFF. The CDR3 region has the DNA TGCGCCAGCAGTGATAGGGGGACAAGGAACACTGAAGCTTTCTTT.

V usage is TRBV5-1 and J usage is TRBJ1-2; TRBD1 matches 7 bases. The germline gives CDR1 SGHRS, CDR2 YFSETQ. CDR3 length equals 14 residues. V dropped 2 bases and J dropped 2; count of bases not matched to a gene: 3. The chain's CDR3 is CASSLLGQNYGYTF. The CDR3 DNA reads TGCGCCAGCAGCTTACTGGGACAGAACTATGGCTACACCTTC.